The 23 T cell receptor beta chains below come from one sample, sequenced in a study of cytomegalovirus exposure and HLA in healthy donors. 60 Vbeta and 13 Jbeta primers were used in PCR. Produced via immunoSEQ multiplex PCR; TCRdb's table is partial and in-frame only. This table has approximately 220,000 clones, roughly 80% appearing once. Sequencing was done on a sample of PBMCs. The source is a man aged 35 to 55 in good health and CMV-seronegative.

This sequence joins TRBV2 and TRBJ1-2, with a tentative D call TRBD1 (6 bases). The V gene lost 8 bases and the J gene lost 4 bases, with 17 bases spanning the gap. CDR3 length equals 14 residues. The germline CDR1 and CDR2 sequences are SNHLY and FYNNEI. The CDR3 is CASGRGGASYGYTF. The CDR3 DNA sequence: TGTGCCAGCGGTAGGGGGGGAGCCTCCTATGGCTACACCTTC.

The chain combines TRBV5-4 with TRBJ2-7, with D tentatively TRBD1 (6 bases). Germline CDR1 and CDR2: SGHNT and YYREEE (reference sequence). Trimming removed 1 base from V and 4 bases from J, with 15 bases in between. The CDR3 runs to 15 residues. Here the CDR3 DNA reads TGTGCCAGCAGCTTGAGGGGGACACCCCTGTACGAGCAGTACTTC. This sequence encodes CASSLRGTPLYEQYF.

This chain links TRBV28 with TRBJ1-3; tentative D call: TRBD1 (5 bases). Looked up from germline, CDR1 is MDHEN and CDR2 is SYDVKM. V was trimmed by 7 bases and J by 0 bases, leaving 16 bases between them. The CDR3 runs 16 residues. In nucleotides, the CDR3 is TGTGCCAGCATAGGGGTGCACCTACTCTCTGGAAACACCATATATTTT. This sequence encodes CASIGVHLLSGNTIYF.

The genes are TRBV29-1 and TRBJ1-1, with no clear D. The CDR3 runs 13 residues. In germline, CDR1 is SQVTM, CDR2 ANQGSEA. V lost 7 bases and J 0 bases, leaving 12 bases between the germline ends. CDR3 protein: CSGQPEVNTEAFF. CDR3 nucleotide sequence: TGCAGCGGGCAGCCTGAGGTGAACACTGAAGCTTTCTTT.

V gene TRBV11-2 combines with J gene TRBJ1-1; D not certain. V was clipped by 4 bases and J by 3 bases, with 6 bases between them. Germline-derived CDR1 and CDR2 are SGHAT and FQNNGV. The CDR3 loop spans 12 amino acids. DNA of the CDR3: TGTGCCAGCAGCTGGTCGGACACTGAAGCTTTCTTT. It codes for CASSWSDTEAFF.

V usage is TRBV5-5 and J usage is TRBJ1-3; D perhaps matches TRBD1 (5 bases). With 7 bases removed from V and 0 bases from J, the gap between germline ends came to 14 bases. CDR1 is SGHKS and CDR2 is YYEKEE in the germline V gene (reference sequence). This CDR3 contains 15 residues. Written as DNA, the CDR3 is TGTGCCAGCCGCCCCCCGGGGGACTCTGGAAACACCATATATTTT. Translation gives CASRPPGDSGNTIYF.

The gene calls are TRBV5-4 and TRBJ2-7; 7 bases line up with TRBD1. The CDR3 covers 13 residues. The germline V gene encodes CDR1 SGHNT and CDR2 YYREEE (reference sequence). J lost 4 bases, V lost 0 bases, and 1 base had no gene match. The CDR3: CASSLEQGYEQYF. In nucleotides, the CDR3 is TGTGCCAGCAGCTTGGAACAGGGGTACGAGCAGTACTTC.

This chain uses TRBV9 with TRBJ2-1; maybe TRBD1 (5 bases). Trimming removed 2 bases from V and 6 bases from J, with 12 bases in between. Germline V gene lookup returns CDR1 SGDLS and CDR2 YYNGEE. The CDR3 sequence is 14 residues long. The CDR3 sequence: CASSVGSQGNEQFF. CDR3 DNA sequence: TGTGCCAGCAGCGTTGGTAGCCAGGGCAATGAGCAGTTCTTC.

The chain links TRBV7-2 to TRBJ2-2; D possibly corresponds to TRBD1 (6 bases). Germline loops: CDR1 SGHTA, CDR2 FQGNSA. Between the trimmed V and J ends, which lost 1 base and 5 bases, there was a span of 11 bases. The CDR3 totals 15 residues. CDR3 amino acids: CASSLGRGWTGELFF. The CDR3 DNA sequence: TGTGCCAGCAGCTTAGGCAGGGGATGGACCGGGGAGCTGTTTTTT.

The J gene is TRBJ2-5, the V gene TRBV19; D is ambiguous. V was clipped by 2 bases and J by 7 bases, with 14 bases between them. CDR3 length: 14 residues. The V gene's germline CDR1 is LNHDA and CDR2 SQIVND (reference sequence). CDR3 sequence (DNA): TGTGCCAGTAGTATAAGCCGATCTTCGGGGACCCAGTACTTC. Protein: CASSISRSSGTQYF.

The chain links TRBV7-3 to TRBJ1-6; no clear D. Deletions cut 0 bases from V and 7 bases from J, with 7 bases between. There are 14 residues in the CDR3. Per the germline V gene, CDR1 is SGHTA and CDR2 is FQGTGA. The CDR3 spells CASSLTHRNSPLHF. CDR3 in DNA: TGTGCCAGCAGCTTAACGCACAGAAATTCACCCCTCCACTTT.

V gene TRBV2 combines with J gene TRBJ1-2; possibly TRBD1 for D (5 bases). V lost 1 base and J lost 4, with 16 bases in between. The germline gives CDR1 SNHLY, CDR2 FYNNEI. The CDR3 spans 16 residues. The CDR3 here is CASSEEAGSLPYGYTF. The DNA for the CDR3 is TGTGCCAGCAGTGAAGAGGCAGGGTCGCTTCCCTATGGCTACACCTTC.

The chain employs TRBV5-1 and TRBJ2-1; 7 bases agree with TRBD2. V was pared by 4 bases and J by 4 bases, with 11 bases of the junction left unmatched. CDR1 and CDR2 (germline): SGHRS, YFSETQ. The CDR3 contains 16 residues. The CDR3 loop reads CASSDTSGTLYNEQFF. For the CDR3, the DNA is TGCGCCAGCAGCGATACAAGCGGGACCTTATACAATGAGCAGTTCTTC.

The chain links TRBV14 to TRBJ2-1; 10 bases are shared with TRBD2. The J segment lost 4 bases and the V segment lost 2 bases, leaving 5 bases of the junction unmatched. Germline lookup yields CDR1 SGHDN and CDR2 FVKESK. The CDR3 is 16 residues long. CDR3 sequence: CASSQLAGDHYNEQFF. The CDR3 nucleotides read TGTGCCAGCAGCCAACTAGCGGGGGACCATTACAATGAGCAGTTCTTC.

Turning to this clone: Other DNA sequences from this sample encode an identical CDR3 as well. The chain is built from TRBV27 and TRBJ1-2, with 8 bases identical to TRBD1. Germline loops: CDR1 MNHEY, CDR2 SMNVEV (reference sequence). The CDR3 has 14 amino acids. Losses at the gene ends were 5 bases for V and 2 bases for J; bases not matched to a gene: 4. The CDR3 loop reads CASSPGTGNYGYTF. As DNA, the CDR3 is TGTGCCAGCAGTCCCGGGACAGGAAACTATGGCTACACCTTC.

This chain connects TRBV7-9 to TRBJ2-2, with no clear D. V lost 5 bases to trimming and J lost 3 bases, with 4 bases between them. The V gene's germline CDR1 is SEHNR and CDR2 FQNEAQ (reference sequence). The CDR3 length is 12 residues. The chain's CDR3 is CASSLYTGELFF. In DNA form, the CDR3 reads TGTGCCAGCAGCCTATACACCGGGGAGCTGTTTTTT. Together with reference TRBV7-9 and TRBJ2-2, the CDR3 gives the full variable domain: DTGVSQNPRHKITKRGQNVTFRCDPISEHNRLYWYRQTLGQGPEFLTYFQNEAQLEKSRLLSDRFSAERPKGSFSTLEIQRTEQGDSAMYLCASSLYTGELFFGEGSRLTVL.

The chain is built from TRBV21-1 and TRBJ2-1; TRBD1 was called by the table and not checked on the DNA. TRBV21-1 is designated a pseudogene. The length of the CDR3 is 16 residues. The CDR3 region is CASSKGNRGENNEQFF. In DNA form, the CDR3 reads TGTGCCAGCAGCAAAGGGAACAGGGGAGAGAACAATGAGCAGTTCTTC.

The chain employs TRBV6-1 and TRBJ2-7, with D unclear. V dropped 6 bases and J dropped 6 bases, with 9 bases sitting between them. This CDR3 is 11 amino acids long. The germline V gene encodes CDR1 MNHNS and CDR2 SASEGT. CDR3 region: CASSPTFEQYF. The CDR3 DNA follows: TGTGCCAGCAGCCCTACGTTCGAGCAGTACTTC.

The chain uses TRBV5-1 and TRBJ1-6, with a tentative D call TRBD1 (5 bases). Germline V gene lookup returns CDR1 SGHRS and CDR2 YFSETQ. V lost 5 bases and J 0 bases, leaving 9 bases between the germline ends. The CDR3 has 15 residues. CDR3 residues: CASSRDSSYNSPLHF. CDR3 sequence (DNA): TGCGCCAGCAGTCGCGACAGCTCCTATAATTCACCCCTCCACTTT.

The chain employs TRBV7-2 and TRBJ2-5; D may be TRBD2 (5 bases). Germline-derived CDR1 and CDR2 are SGHTA and FQGNSA. CDR3 length: 14 amino acids. Deletions cut 1 base from V and 7 bases from J, with 13 bases between. CDR3: CASSLGGSDGTQYF. The CDR3 DNA sequence: TGTGCCAGCAGCTTAGGAGGGTCCGATGGGACCCAGTACTTC.

V and J are TRBV18 and TRBJ2-4, with D perhaps matching TRBD2 (6 bases). The CDR3 length is 14 residues. Germline CDR1 is KGHSH and CDR2 is LQKENI. Trimming removed 5 bases from V and 7 bases from J, with 15 bases in between. CDR3 in DNA: TGTGCCAGCTCAACCGCCGGGGGTGAGAACATTCAGTACTTC. Its translation: CASSTAGGENIQYF. The full variable domain, rest sourced from reference TRBV18 and TRBJ2-4, is NAGVMQNPRHLVRRRGQEARLRCSPMKGHSHVYWYRQLPEEGLKFMVYLQKENIIDESGMPKERFSAEFPKEGPSILRIQQVVRGDSAAYFCASSTAGGENIQYFGAGTRLSVL.

This clone has a single count. The V and J genes are TRBV4-1 and TRBJ2-1, with 14 nucleotides matching TRBD2. In germline, CDR1 is MGHRA, CDR2 YSYEKL. With V trimmed by 4 bases and J by 8 bases, 4 bases remained unmatched. This CDR3 has 15 amino acids. CDR3 nucleotide sequence: TGCGCCAGCAGCCTGGGACTAGCGGGGGTTGATGAGCAGTTCTTC. Protein: CASSLGLAGVDEQFF.

CDR3 sequence: CATSREPTNTEAFF. The DNA for the CDR3 is TGTGCCACCAGCAGAGAACCTACGAACACTGAAGCTTTCTTT. The rearrangement joins TRBV15 to TRBJ1-1; D call uncertain. Trimming left V 0 bases short and J 1 base short, with 6 bases between. In germline, CDR1 is LNHNV, CDR2 YYDKDF (reference sequence). This CDR3 is built from 14 residues.